A selection of T cell receptor beta chains follows, all from one sample in a study of T-cell reconstitution after alpha-beta-depleted transplantation in children. Via MiXCR, TCRdb re-called the PCR reads, giving one row per CDR3 protein. Of some 200,000 distinct CDR3 sequences detected, roughly 10% appear once; the ten largest clones hold 28%. Sequenced here: PBMCs, sampled before TCRalphabeta/CD19-depleted stem cell transplant. These receptors were taken from a child under three years old with acute myeloid leukemia, due to receive a stem cell transplant. Both conserved end residues are part of each CDR3. The D gene is left open where the match is weak. The size of a clone is reported for some rows only, either as once, few or many, or as a class for expanded clones.

J gene	V gene	D gene	clone size	CDR3 DNA	CDR3 protein
TRBJ2-1	TRBV30	TRBD2	NA	TGTGCCTGGAGTGGAAGAGGGACTAGCGGTTACAATGAGCAGTTCTTC	CAWSGRGTSGYNEQFF
TRBJ2-3	TRBV5-1	NA	many	TGCGCCAGCAGCGGTGGGGGTCTTGCGCAGTATTTT	CASSGGGLAQYF
TRBJ1-2	TRBV7-8	NA	few	TGTGCCAGCAGCTTAGCGAAGGGTGATGGCTACACCTTC	CASSLAKGDGYTF
TRBJ2-1	TRBV2	NA	many	TGTGCCAGCAGTGGTAACAACTACAATGAGCAGTTCTTC	CASSGNNYNEQFF
TRBJ1-1	TRBV20-1	TRBD1	many	TGCAGTGCTAGGAGGGAGGGGGCGCGTTGGACTGAAGCTTTCTTT	CSARREGARWTEAFF
TRBJ2-7	TRBV3-1	NA	many	TGTGCCAGCAGCCAAGAGCGGAGTCCTTACGAGCAGTACTTC	CASSQERSPYEQYF
TRBJ2-7	TRBV10-2	NA	many	TGCGCCAGCAGTGTACTGGTCTACGAGCAGTACTTC	CASSVLVYEQYF
TRBJ2-5	TRBV5-1	NA	many	TGCGCCAGCAGCTTGTTACGGCAAGAGACCCAGTACTTC	CASSLLRQETQYF
TRBJ1-1	TRBV28	TRBD1	many	TGTGCCAGCAGTTGGGTCCCGGGACAGGGGGCCGCTTTCTTT	CASSWVPGQGAAFF
TRBJ1-1	TRBV6-6	NA	many	TGTGCCAGCAGTCCACAGGGTTCCTGGGGCACTGAAGCTTTCTTT	CASSPQGSWGTEAFF
TRBJ2-1	TRBV3-1	NA	NA	TGTGCCAGCAGCAAGCAGCTCCCCGGGGGCCCCTGGAATGAGCAGTTCTTC	CASSKQLPGGPWNEQFF
TRBJ2-1	TRBV5-6	NA	many	TGTGCCAGCAGCAAGACCACGCACGAGCAGTTCTTC	CASSKTTHEQFF
TRBJ2-2	TRBV20-1	NA	many	TGCAGTGCTACCGGTGACGGGGAGCTGTTTTTT	CSATGDGELFF
TRBJ2-5	TRBV6-5	NA	many	TGTGCCAGCAGTTACAGGGGGCAAGAGACCCAGTACTTC	CASSYRGQETQYF
TRBJ2-5	TRBV15	NA	NA	TGTGCCACCAGAAAAAGTGGACCGTCTGAGACCCAGTACTTC	CATRKSGPSETQYF
TRBJ2-3	TRBV7-2	NA	many	TGTGCCAGCAGGCAAACGGAGGCCCTGGGAGATACGCAGTATTTT	CASRQTEALGDTQYF
TRBJ2-5	TRBV5-1	NA	once	TGCGCCAGCAGGTCCGAGACAGCACAAGAGACCCAGTACTTC	CASRSETAQETQYF
TRBJ1-2	TRBV24-1	NA	many	TGTGCCACCAGTGACCGCACCTATAACTATGGCTACACCTTC	CATSDRTYNYGYTF
TRBJ2-5	TRBV20-1	TRBD2	many	TGCAGTGCACCACGAGCGGGGGGAGAGACCCAGTACTTC	CSAPRAGGETQYF
TRBJ2-7	TRBV5-6	TRBD2	many	TGTGCCAGCAGCTTGAGTCAACGAGGGGCGGGAGTAAAGTACGAGCAGTACTTC	CASSLSQRGAGVKYEQYF
TRBJ2-3	TRBV24-1	NA	many	TGTGCCACCATAACTCCGAGCCTAAGTGAAGATACGCAGTATTTT	CATITPSLSEDTQYF
TRBJ2-7	TRBV20-1	TRBD1	many	TGCAGTGCTAGAAACGGACAGGGGTACTACGAGCAGTACTTC	CSARNGQGYYEQYF
TRBJ1-5	TRBV7-2	NA	many	TGTGCCAGCAGCTTAGGGCCCCAGGGCACCTTTAGGCAGCCCCAGCATTTT	CASSLGPQGTFRQPQHF
TRBJ2-3	TRBV18	NA	many	TGTGCCAGCTCACGTCAGGGGCTCACAGATACGCAGTATTTT	CASSRQGLTDTQYF
TRBJ2-7	TRBV30	TRBD1	NA	TGTGCCTGGGAGGCTAGGACAGGCTACGAGCAGTACTTC	CAWEARTGYEQYF
TRBJ2-1	TRBV10-3	NA	many	TGTGCCATCAGTGAGTCGTGGACCCTCGGGCATGAGCAGTTCTTC	CAISESWTLGHEQFF
TRBJ2-6	TRBV27	NA	many	TGTGCCAGCAGTCCATTTGCGGCTGGGGCCAACGTCCTGACTTTC	CASSPFAAGANVLTF
TRBJ2-1	TRBV15	TRBD2	many	TGTGCCACCAGCAGAGTCTTGGATAGCGGGCCCTCCTACAATGAGCAGTTCTTC	CATSRVLDSGPSYNEQFF
TRBJ1-2	TRBV14	NA	NA	TGTGCCAGCAGTCTCCAGAAGACTAATGGCTACACCTTC	CASSLQKTNGYTF
TRBJ2-2	TRBV28	TRBD2	NA	TGTGCCAGCAGACTAGCGGGAGACTACGGGGAGCTGTTTTTT	CASRLAGDYGELFF
TRBJ2-7	TRBV5-1	NA	many	TGCGCCAGCAGCCCACGTCCTAGCGCTCCCTACGAGCAGTACTTC	CASSPRPSAPYEQYF
TRBJ2-3	TRBV27	TRBD2	many	TGTGCCATTAAGCGGGGGAGGCAAGATACGCAGTATTTT	CAIKRGRQDTQYF
TRBJ2-1	TRBV20-1	NA	many	TGCAGTGCTAGAGACGTTCCAGCGCTAGATGAGCAGTTCTTC	CSARDVPALDEQFF
TRBJ1-3	TRBV30	NA	few	TGTGCCTGGAGGGGACTTGGCGGAAACACCATATATTTT	CAWRGLGGNTIYF